Each of the 10 T cell receptor beta chains below was sequenced from the same sample in a study of CD8+ T cells in alopecia areata. Extracted RNA was reverse transcribed, and the resulting cDNA served as sequencing template. TCRdb keeps only in-frame clones here, not all; method: immunoSEQ multiplex PCR. The table lists about 160,000 clones, around 86% of them singletons. Source: CD8+ T cells sorted from blood, taken at week 0. The source of these receptors is a human donor with alopecia areata.

V gene TRBV7-2 combines with J gene TRBJ2-7; no firm D call. This CDR3 contains 11 residues. CDR1 SGHTA and CDR2 FQGNSA come from the germline V gene. With 1 base removed from V and 12 bases from J, the gap between germline ends came to 10 bases. The CDR3: CASSLGAIGYF. The DNA for the CDR3 is TGTGCCAGCAGCTTAGGCGCCATTGGGTACTTC. Based on the CDR3 plus reference TRBV7-2 and TRBJ2-7, the full variable domain is GAGVSQSPSNKVTEKGKDVELRCDPISGHTALYWYRQSLGQGLEFLIYFQGNSAPDKSGLPSDRFSAERTGGSVSTLTIQRTQQEDSAVYLCASSLGAIGYFGPGTRLTVT.

This chain joins TRBV27 and TRBJ1-4; tentatively, D is TRBD1 (6 bases). Germline V gene lookup returns CDR1 MNHEY and CDR2 SMNVEV (reference sequence). V was clipped by 2 bases and J by 7 bases, with 11 bases between them. The CDR3 has 14 residues. The CDR3: CASSLSRGSEKLFF. The CDR3 DNA reads TGTGCCAGCAGTTTAAGCAGGGGATCTGAAAAACTGTTTTTT.

This rearrangement joins TRBV6-5 to TRBJ2-3; TRBD1 aligns across 8 bases. The germline gives CDR1 MNHEY, CDR2 SVGAGI. J was trimmed by 5 bases and V by 8 bases; bases with no gene match: 6. CDR3 length: 13 residues. The CDR3 bases are TGTGCCAGCCTGGACAGGGCGGGAGATACGCAGTATTTT. This sequence encodes CASLDRAGDTQYF.

The chain combines TRBV5-1 with TRBJ2-5, with D perhaps matching TRBD2 (5 bases). The CDR3 covers 12 residues. Germline CDR1 SGHRS, CDR2 YFSETQ. V lost 3 bases, J lost 2 bases, and 5 bases lay in between. The DNA of the CDR3 is TGCGCCAGCAGCTCGGGACAAGAGACCCAGTACTTC. Translated: CASSSGQETQYF.

This rearrangement joins TRBV7-2 to TRBJ1-2; D possibly corresponds to TRBD1 (6 bases). This CDR3 is built from 15 residues. Germline V lookup: CDR1 SGHTA, CDR2 FQGNSA. Trimming stripped 5 bases from V and 3 bases from J, with 16 bases between. CDR3 nucleotide sequence: TGTGCCAGCAGCGACAAGACAGGTCCTTACTATGGCTACACCTTC. It translates to CASSDKTGPYYGYTF.

The chain uses TRBV27 and TRBJ2-7; 10 nucleotides match TRBD1. The V and J ends lost 5 bases and 3 bases, in that order; junction bases with no gene match: 4. Looked up from germline, CDR1 is MNHEY and CDR2 is SMNVEV (reference sequence). The CDR3 runs to 14 residues. CDR3 residues: CASSVGTGVYEQYF. CDR3 coding DNA: TGTGCCAGCAGTGTAGGGACAGGGGTCTACGAGCAGTACTTC.

The chain combines TRBV7-8 with TRBJ2-7, with 7 bases fitting TRBD2. Losses at the gene ends were 5 bases for V and 2 bases for J; bases not matched to a gene: 18. Germline assignment: CDR1 SGHVS and CDR2 FQNEAQ. The CDR3 has 18 residues. For the CDR3, the DNA is TGTGCCAGCAGCCACCCCCCCACTACTAGCGACAATCCCTACGAGCAGTACTTC. This translates into CASSHPPTTSDNPYEQYF.

The CDR3 nucleotides read TGTGCCAGCAGTTCGACCGCCGCTTACGAGCAGTACTTC. Residues: CASSSTAAYEQYF. The chain uses TRBV27 and TRBJ2-7; the D is unclear. The V gene's germline CDR1 is MNHEY and CDR2 SMNVEV (reference sequence). CDR3 length: 13 amino acids. V was pared by 4 bases and J by 4 bases, with 11 bases between.

This clone occurred a few times. This chain uses TRBV14 with TRBJ2-3, with 9 bases aligning to TRBD2. Germline CDR1 is SGHDN and CDR2 is FVKESK. V was clipped by 1 base and J by 3 bases; unmatched bases: 5. CDR3 length: 16 residues. CDR3 amino acids: CASSQVDSGRTDTQYF. CDR3 in DNA: TGTGCCAGCAGCCAAGTGGATAGCGGGAGAACAGATACGCAGTATTTT.

The J gene is TRBJ1-2, the V gene TRBV4-1, with TRBD1 identical over 7 bases. V gave up 4 bases and J gave up 2 bases; unmatched junction bases: 10. The germline CDR1 and CDR2 sequences are MGHRA and YSYEKL. The CDR3 extends over 16 amino acids. The chain's CDR3 is CASSPSSWDRNYGYTF. CDR3 nucleotide sequence: TGCGCCAGCAGCCCCTCATCCTGGGACAGAAACTATGGCTACACCTTC.